This TCR beta chain was sequenced during a study of blood T cell repertoires in COVID-19. Source study methods: It was from reference gene primer amplification that nucleated cell counts were estimated. Method: immunoSEQ multiplex PCR; TCRdb's copy keeps in-frame clones and lacks some. That table gives V, J and clone size, and the DNA gave D and trimming. The sample lists roughly 100,000 clones, 84% occurring once. This clone was counted between two and nine times. Germline trimming cut 6 bases from V and 5 bases from J; bases unmatched to any gene: 19. Germline V CDR1 and CDR2: SNHLY, FYNNEI. This CDR3 is built from 19 residues.

Specimen: peripheral blood. This sequence joins TRBV2 and TRBJ1-6; 7 bases match TRBD1. This clonotype originated in a human donor in a cohort sampled during active COVID-19. As DNA, the CDR3 is TGTGCCAGCAGGAAGACGGGACAGTACCTGATTGTTGATAATTCACCCCTCCACTTT. It yields the protein CASRKTGQYLIVDNSPLHF.